These 32 T cell receptor beta chains came from one sample sequenced in a study of blood T cell repertoires in COVID-19. Using immunoSEQ multiplex PCR, the repertoire was profiled, and TCRdb retains in-frame clones only, with some absent. The table records 160,000 or so clones, 75% to 90% of them present only once. Sequenced material: peripheral blood. These receptor sequences come from a woman in her 70s with acute or convalescent COVID-19.

The chain recombines TRBV2 with TRBJ2-3; a weak D match, TRBD2 (6 bases). Trimming took 7 bases from V and 7 from J, leaving 15 bases between them. The CDR3 runs to 13 residues. Germline values: CDR1 SNHLY, CDR2 FYNNEI. CDR3 in amino acids: CASNTPGRNTQYF. Written as DNA, the CDR3 is TGTGCCAGCAACACCCCGGGGAGGAATACGCAGTATTTT.

The chain combines TRBV7-8 with TRBJ2-5, with 7 bases lining up with TRBD2. The germline gives CDR1 SGHVS, CDR2 FQNEAQ. CDR3 size: 15 residues. Germline trimming cut 2 bases from V and 3 bases from J; bases unmatched to any gene: 6. CDR3 in amino acids: CASSLSRTREETQYF. For the CDR3, the DNA is TGTGCCAGCAGCTTATCAAGGACTAGAGAAGAGACCCAGTACTTC.

V usage is TRBV13 and J usage is TRBJ2-1; 10 nucleotides line up with TRBD2. Germline V gene lookup returns CDR1 PRHDT and CDR2 FYEKMQ (reference sequence). The CDR3 has 17 residues. V lost 5 bases and J lost 0; bases outside the gene matches: 7. CDR3 sequence: CASSERLAGGSYNEQFF. The CDR3 DNA is TGTGCCAGCAGCGAGCGATTAGCGGGGGGCTCCTACAATGAGCAGTTCTTC.

The chain uses TRBV3-1 (or the pseudogene TRBV3-2) and TRBJ2-1, with 10 bases that match TRBD2. Germline V gives CDR1 LGHDT, CDR2 YNNKEL (reference sequence). V gave up 5 bases and J gave up 2 bases; unmatched junction bases: 6. This CDR3 has 16 amino acids. This chain's CDR3 is CASSKSGLATYNEQFF. In nucleotides, the CDR3 is TGTGCCAGCAGCAAGTCGGGACTAGCGACCTACAATGAGCAGTTCTTC.

This clone showed up just a few times. The rearrangement uses TRBV11-2 and TRBJ2-5, with D possibly matching TRBD2 (6 bases). CDR1 SGHAT and CDR2 FQNNGV come from the germline V gene. V was shortened by 2 bases and J by 6 bases, with 19 bases between the two germline ends. This CDR3 comprises 16 residues. The CDR3 protein is CASSLTGGTSPKTQYF. The DNA for the CDR3 is TGTGCCAGCAGCTTAACTGGAGGGACTTCCCCCAAGACCCAGTACTTC.

The rearrangement links TRBV19 to TRBJ2-2, with D hard to call. The V gene lost 10 bases and the J gene lost 1 base, with 13 bases spanning the gap. The CDR3 loop spans 14 amino acids. Germline CDR1 is LNHDA and CDR2 is SQIVND (reference sequence). CDR3 DNA sequence: TGTGCCACACTGAATTACCGGAACACCGGGGAGCTGTTTTTT. Protein sequence: CATLNYRNTGELFF.

The V call is TRBV10-3, the J call TRBJ2-3, with 10 positions matching TRBD2. The CDR3 has 18 amino acids. With V trimmed by 4 bases and J by 0 bases, 10 bases remained unmatched. Germline assignment: CDR1 ENHRY and CDR2 SYGVKD. DNA for the CDR3: TGTGCCATCAGTGTTGGGAGCGGGAGGGGGATTAGCACAGATACGCAGTATTTT. Its protein is CAISVGSGRGISTDTQYF.

With respect to this clone: One junction end does not reproduce the germline sequence, and a read error may be involved. The V gene is TRBV27, the J gene TRBJ2-3, with D maybe TRBD1 (6 bases). The CDR3 contains 11 residues. Per the germline V gene, CDR1 is MNHEY and CDR2 is SMNVEV (reference sequence). CDR3 in DNA: TGTGCCGGCAGTGTGGGACATAAACAGTATTTT. This translates into CAGSVGHKQYF.

The V and J genes are TRBV7-2 and TRBJ1-2; D may be TRBD1 (6 bases). Germline V lookup: CDR1 SGHTA, CDR2 FQGNSA. The CDR3 contains 14 residues. The germline V and J ends were trimmed by 1 base and 7 bases, with 13 bases remaining between them. The CDR3 sequence is CASSLDRVYGGYTF. CDR3 nucleotide sequence: TGTGCCAGCAGCTTAGACAGGGTATATGGTGGCTACACCTTC.

The rearrangement uses TRBV11-2 and TRBJ2-2, with 9 bases that match TRBD2. The J segment lost 6 bases and the V segment lost 4 bases, leaving 9 bases of the junction unmatched. The CDR3 sequence is 16 residues long. Germline CDR1 SGHAT, CDR2 FQNNGV. CDR3 sequence reads: CASSSYYSGGSGELFF. CDR3 nucleotides: TGTGCCAGCAGCTCATATTATAGCGGGGGATCCGGGGAGCTGTTTTTT.

This chain uses TRBV6-2 or TRBV6-3 with TRBJ1-6, with D perhaps TRBD1 (6 bases). The CDR3 length is 16 residues. The germline gives CDR1 MNHEY, CDR2 SVGEGT. V lost 2 bases, J lost 6 bases, and 14 bases lay in between. The CDR3 nucleotides are TGTGCCAGCAGTTACGAGTTGTACAGGGTTAATTCACCCCTCCACTTT. It specifies CASSYELYRVNSPLHF.

V and J are TRBV11-3 and TRBJ1-1, with D perhaps matching TRBD1 (5 bases). The V end was cut by 2 bases, the J end by 3 bases, with 7 bases between. Looked up from germline, CDR1 is SGHNT and CDR2 is YENEEA. This CDR3 is 13 amino acids long. This CDR3 reads CASSLQGYTEAFF. CDR3 sequence (DNA): TGTGCCAGCAGCTTACAGGGTTACACTGAAGCTTTCTTT.

This clone occurred once. V is TRBV19 and J is TRBJ2-1; TRBD2 matches at 12 bases. The V gene's germline CDR1 is LNHDA and CDR2 SQIVND (reference sequence). V lost 3 bases, J lost 8 bases, and 8 bases stayed unmatched. This CDR3 region has 16 residues. DNA for the CDR3: TGTGCCAGTAGTATGTCCGGACTAGCGGGGTTCGATGAGCAGTTCTTC. It yields the protein CASSMSGLAGFDEQFF.

This chain connects TRBV12-3 or TRBV12-4 to TRBJ2-7; 7 bases match TRBD1. The length of the CDR3 is 13 residues. After removal of 5 bases from V and 5 bases from J, the junction contained 6 bases not matched to a gene. The CDR3 DNA sequence: TGTGCCAGCAGTACGACAGGGAACCACGAGCAGTACTTC. Translation gives CASSTTGNHEQYF.

The chain joins TRBV28 to TRBJ1-5, with TRBD1 as a possible D gene (6 bases). This CDR3 is built from 15 residues. V shed 3 bases and J shed 3 bases, with 12 bases lying between them. In germline, CDR1 is MDHEN, CDR2 SYDVKM. The CDR3 DNA sequence: TGTGCCAGCAGTTTCGCGGGGGCCGACAATCAGCCCCAGCATTTT. It translates to CASSFAGADNQPQHF.

J is TRBJ2-3 and V is TRBV7-2, with TRBD1 matching 8 bases. Losses at the gene ends were 5 bases for V and 4 bases for J; bases not matched to a gene: 8. Germline assignment: CDR1 SGHTA and CDR2 FQGNSA. The CDR3 length is 15 residues. The CDR3 here is CASSLQQGAADTQYF. DNA of the CDR3: TGTGCCAGCAGCCTCCAGCAGGGGGCAGCAGATACGCAGTATTTT.

For the CDR3, the DNA is TGTGCCAGTAGTCCCGGACAGGGGGCCGGGATTCAGTACTTC. Protein: CASSPGQGAGIQYF. The chain recombines TRBV19 with TRBJ2-4; the match to TRBD1 covers 11 bases. Germline trimming cut 5 bases from V and 10 bases from J; bases unmatched to any gene: 7. The CDR3 is 14 amino acids. CDR1 LNHDA and CDR2 SQIVND come from the germline V gene (reference sequence).

This chain uses TRBV6-2 or TRBV6-3 with TRBJ2-7, with 7 bases matching TRBD2. The trim removed 6 bases at V and 1 base at J, leaving 9 bases unmatched. The CDR3 runs 15 residues. CDR1 is MNHEY, CDR2 SVGEGT, per germline. The CDR3 DNA is TGTGCCAGCAGCTATGGGGGGGTTCCATCCTACGAGCAGTACTTC. Protein: CASSYGGVPSYEQYF.

This clone has more than one count but fewer than ten. V usage is TRBV6-5 and J usage is TRBJ1-2; TRBD1 matches 9 bases. The trim removed 5 bases at V and 7 bases at J, leaving 5 bases unmatched. The CDR3 extends over 13 amino acids. The germline V gene has CDR1 MNHEY and CDR2 SVGAGI. The CDR3 sequence: CASSPPGQGGYTF. The CDR3, as DNA: TGTGCCAGCAGTCCACCGGGACAGGGTGGCTACACCTTC.

This clone was observed once. The chain has TRBV9 and TRBJ1-2; the D gene is possibly TRBD1 (6 bases). CDR3 length: 19 residues. Trimming took 0 bases from V and 8 from J, leaving 29 bases between them. The germline V gene encodes CDR1 SGDLS and CDR2 YYNGEE. The CDR3: CASSVDGFFQGPVPEGYTF. CDR3 nucleotide sequence: TGTGCCAGCAGCGTAGATGGTTTCTTCCAGGGGCCCGTCCCTGAAGGCTACACCTTC.

V and J are TRBV6-1 and TRBJ2-3; 7 bases are shared with TRBD2. J was trimmed by 6 bases and V by 1 base; bases with no gene match: 7. Germline lookup yields CDR1 MNHNS and CDR2 SASEGT. The CDR3 spans 15 residues. The CDR3, as DNA: TGTGCCAGCAGTGAAGGGCGACTAGCAGCCGATACGCAGTATTTT. Residues: CASSEGRLAADTQYF.

The chain is built from TRBV6-1 and TRBJ1-5; perhaps TRBD1 as D (5 bases). The CDR3 has 18 residues. V dropped 3 bases and J dropped 3 bases, with 21 bases sitting between them. Looked up from germline, CDR1 is MNHNS and CDR2 is SASEGT. As DNA, the CDR3 is TGTGCCAGCAGTGACAGAACCGGGAGGGGACTCATCAATCAGCCCCAGCATTTT. This codes for CASSDRTGRGLINQPQHF.

This clone was detected once. The genes are TRBV5-1 and TRBJ2-1; 7 bases line up with TRBD1. The CDR3 totals 13 residues. Germline-derived CDR1 and CDR2 are SGHRS and YFSETQ. Germline trimming cut 7 bases from V and 6 bases from J; bases unmatched to any gene: 7. The CDR3 region is CASSTGNRNEQFF. The CDR3 DNA reads TGCGCCAGCTCGACAGGGAACCGCAATGAGCAGTTCTTC.

The chain carries TRBV28 and TRBJ1-5; TRBD1 agrees at 9 bases. The CDR3 runs to 12 residues. V was clipped by 9 bases and J by 7 bases; unmatched bases: 4. Germline V gene sequence: CDR1 MDHEN, CDR2 SYDVKM. For the CDR3, the DNA is TGTGCCAGTACAGGGGGCGTCCAGCCCCAGCATTTT. Translated: CASTGGVQPQHF.

V usage is TRBV5-8 and J usage is TRBJ1-1, with D possibly matching TRBD1 (5 bases). This CDR3 comprises 15 residues. The V end lost 0 bases, the J end lost 1 base, and 10 bases lay between the germline ends. Germline V CDR1 and CDR2: SGHTS, YDEGEE. CDR3 in DNA: TGTGCCAGCAGCTTGGATGGCAGGGCGAACACTGAAGCTTTCTTT. It specifies CASSLDGRANTEAFF.

V gene TRBV27 combines with J gene TRBJ2-7; maybe TRBD1 (5 bases). The length of the CDR3 is 15 residues. V lost 1 base to trimming and J lost 1 base, with 11 bases between them. In germline, CDR1 is MNHEY, CDR2 SMNVEV (reference sequence). DNA of the CDR3: TGTGCCAGCAGTTTATTACAGGTGCCTTCCTACGAGCAGTACTTC. Protein: CASSLLQVPSYEQYF.

The chain has TRBV28 and TRBJ1-2; D is uncertain. The germline V gene has CDR1 MDHEN and CDR2 SYDVKM. V was cut by 5 bases and J by 2 bases, with 6 bases left in between. This CDR3 region has 12 residues. The CDR3 region has the DNA TGTGCCAGCAGTGTACAAAACTATGGCTACACCTTC. Amino acid sequence: CASSVQNYGYTF.

The gene calls are TRBV5-1 and TRBJ2-7, with 10 nucleotides matching TRBD1. The CDR3 extends over 13 amino acids. Germline-derived CDR1 and CDR2 are SGHRS and YFSETQ. V lost 7 bases and J lost 4; bases outside the gene matches: 5. DNA of the CDR3: TGCGCCAGCGGGGACAGGGGCCAATACGAGCAGTACTTC. Residues: CASGDRGQYEQYF.

This rearrangement joins TRBV6-5 to TRBJ1-5, with 7 bases lining up with TRBD1. Germline V gene lookup returns CDR1 MNHEY and CDR2 SVGAGI. After removal of 5 bases from V and 4 bases from J, the junction contained 8 bases not matched to a gene. The CDR3 loop spans 15 amino acids. The CDR3 nucleotides read TGTGCCAGCAGTCTGACAGGGTTGAGTAATCAGCCCCAGCATTTT. Translated: CASSLTGLSNQPQHF.

This rearrangement joins TRBV2 to TRBJ2-5, with a tentative D call TRBD2 (6 bases). From germline, CDR1 is SNHLY and CDR2 FYNNEI. This CDR3 contains 14 residues. V shed 7 bases and J shed 1 base, with 13 bases lying between them. The DNA of the CDR3 is TGTGCCAGCACCGATGGCGGGATCCAAGAGACCCAGTACTTC. This encodes CASTDGGIQETQYF. The full variable domain, its missing parts supplied by reference TRBV2 and TRBJ2-5, is EPEVTQTPSHQVTQMGQEVILRCVPISNHLYFYWYRQILGQKVEFLVSFYNNEISEKSEIFDDQFSVERPDGSNFTLKIRSTKLEDSAMYFCASTDGGIQETQYFGPGTRLLVL.

This sequence joins TRBV7-9 and TRBJ1-6, with D hard to call. Trimming shortened V by 5 bases and J by 4 bases, and 12 bases separated the two germline ends. CDR3 length: 15 amino acids. Per germline, CDR1 SEHNR and CDR2 FQNEAQ (reference sequence). In DNA form, the CDR3 reads TGTGCCAGCAGCGCTCTGGGCGTGTATAATTCACCCCTCCACTTT. Translation gives CASSALGVYNSPLHF.

This chain links TRBV28 with TRBJ1-2; D ambiguous. Trimming shortened V by 6 bases and J by 5 bases, and 13 bases separated the two germline ends. The CDR3 has 13 amino acids. Germline V gene data show CDR1 as MDHEN and CDR2 as SYDVKM. CDR3 nucleotide sequence: TGTGCCAGCAGCCCCAGAGGATGGTATGGCTACACCTTC. It encodes CASSPRGWYGYTF.